This T cell receptor beta chain was sequenced in a study of T cell responses to AZD1222 COVID-19 vaccine. Profiled with immunoSEQ multiplex PCR; TCRdb holds only in-frame clones, not every one. Among 90,000 to 110,000 clones listed, roughly 87% were seen once. This clone was observed a single time. Sequencing used peripheral blood, obtained on day 0 of MenACWY control vaccination. The TCR sequence derives from an adult in good health.

The CDR3 sequence is CASSFLAGRGETQYF. The CDR3, as DNA: TGTGCCAGCAGCTTTTTGGCAGGGAGGGGTGAGACCCAGTACTTC. The rearrangement joins TRBV5-8 to TRBJ2-5; 7 bases match TRBD2. The CDR3 totals 15 residues. Trimming removed 2 bases from V and 5 bases from J; junction bases left unmatched: 9. Germline V gene sequence: CDR1 SGHTS, CDR2 YDEGEE.